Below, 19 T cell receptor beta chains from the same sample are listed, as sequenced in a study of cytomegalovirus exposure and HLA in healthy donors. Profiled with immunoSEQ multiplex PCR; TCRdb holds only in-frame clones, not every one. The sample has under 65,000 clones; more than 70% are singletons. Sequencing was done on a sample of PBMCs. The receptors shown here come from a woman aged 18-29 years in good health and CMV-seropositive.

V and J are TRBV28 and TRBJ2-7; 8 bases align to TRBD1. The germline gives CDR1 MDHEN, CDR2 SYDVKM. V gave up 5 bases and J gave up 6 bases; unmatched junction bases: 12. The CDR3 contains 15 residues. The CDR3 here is CASSLPGQGALEQYF. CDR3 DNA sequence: TGTGCCAGCAGTCTTCCGGGGCAGGGGGCCCTCGAGCAGTACTTC.

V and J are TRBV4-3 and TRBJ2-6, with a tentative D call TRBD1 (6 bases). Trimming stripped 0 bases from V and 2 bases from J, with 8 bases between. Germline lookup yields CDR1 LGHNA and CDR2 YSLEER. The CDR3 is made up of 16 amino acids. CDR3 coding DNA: TGCGCCAGCAGCCAAGATCCAGGGGCTGGGGCCAACGTCCTGACTTTC. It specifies CASSQDPGAGANVLTF.

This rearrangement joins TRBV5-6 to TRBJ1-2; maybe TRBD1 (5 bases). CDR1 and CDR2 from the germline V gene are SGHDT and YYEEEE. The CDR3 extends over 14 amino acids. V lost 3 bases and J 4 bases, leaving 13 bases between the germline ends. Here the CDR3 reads CASSWGRRSYGYTF. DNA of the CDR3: TGTGCCAGCAGCTGGGGCCGACGATCCTATGGCTACACCTTC. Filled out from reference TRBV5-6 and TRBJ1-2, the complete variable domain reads DAGVTQSPTHLIKTRGQQVTLRCSPKSGHDTVSWYQQALGQGPQFIFQYYEEEERQRGNFPDRFSGHQFPNYSSELNVNALLLGDSALYLCASSWGRRSYGYTFGSGTRLTVV.

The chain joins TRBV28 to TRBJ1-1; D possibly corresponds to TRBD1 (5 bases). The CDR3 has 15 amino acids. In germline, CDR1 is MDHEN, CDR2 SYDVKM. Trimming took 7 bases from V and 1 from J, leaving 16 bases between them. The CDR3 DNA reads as TGTGCCAGCACCGCCGGAGGGGCCCCGAACACTGAAGCTTTCTTT. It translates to CASTAGGAPNTEAFF.

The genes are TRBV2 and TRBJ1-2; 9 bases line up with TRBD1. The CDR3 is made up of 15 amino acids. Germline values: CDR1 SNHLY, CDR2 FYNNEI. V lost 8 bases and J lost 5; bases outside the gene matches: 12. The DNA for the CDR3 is TGTGCCAGCGAAGATACAGGGGGCAGTTGGTATGGCTACACCTTC. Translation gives CASEDTGGSWYGYTF. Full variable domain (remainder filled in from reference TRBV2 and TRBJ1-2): EPEVTQTPSHQVTQMGQEVILRCVPISNHLYFYWYRQILGQKVEFLVSFYNNEISEKSEIFDDQFSVERPDGSNFTLKIRSTKLEDSAMYFCASEDTGGSWYGYTFGSGTRLTVV.

CDR3 sequence: CASSGSTQGEYF. In DNA, the CDR3 is TGTGCCAGCAGTGGGTCGACACAGGGGGAGTACTTC. This chain links TRBV6-6 with TRBJ2-7, with 8 bases that match TRBD1. Germline V lookup: CDR1 MNHNY, CDR2 SVGAGI (reference sequence). With V trimmed by 5 bases and J by 11 bases, 8 bases remained unmatched. The CDR3 is 12 amino acids.

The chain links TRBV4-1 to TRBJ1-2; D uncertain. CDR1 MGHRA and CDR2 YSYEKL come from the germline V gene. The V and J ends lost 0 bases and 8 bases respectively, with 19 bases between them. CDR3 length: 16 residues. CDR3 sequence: CASSQEGSERPFGYTF. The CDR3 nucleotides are TGCGCCAGCAGCCAAGAAGGATCGGAGAGACCGTTCGGCTACACCTTC.

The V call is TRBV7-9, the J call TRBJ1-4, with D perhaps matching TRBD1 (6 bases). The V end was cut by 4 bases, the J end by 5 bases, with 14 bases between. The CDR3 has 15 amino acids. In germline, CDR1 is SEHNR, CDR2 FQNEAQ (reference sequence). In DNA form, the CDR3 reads TGTGCCAGCAGCTACGGGGGGCTCAGGAATGAAAAACTGTTTTTT. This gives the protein CASSYGGLRNEKLFF. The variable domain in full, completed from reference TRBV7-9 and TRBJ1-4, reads DTGVSQNPRHKITKRGQNVTFRCDPISEHNRLYWYRQTLGQGPEFLTYFQNEAQLEKSRLLSDRFSAERPKGSFSTLEIQRTEQGDSAMYLCASSYGGLRNEKLFFGSGTQLSVL.

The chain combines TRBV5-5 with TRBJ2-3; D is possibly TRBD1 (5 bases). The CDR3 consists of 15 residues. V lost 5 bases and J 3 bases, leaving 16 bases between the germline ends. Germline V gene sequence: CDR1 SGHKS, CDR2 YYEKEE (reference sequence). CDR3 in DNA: TGTGCCAGCAGTCCGGAAGGGGTTCGGACAGATACGCAGTATTTT. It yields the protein CASSPEGVRTDTQYF. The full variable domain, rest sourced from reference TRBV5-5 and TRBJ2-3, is DAGVTQSPTHLIKTRGQQVTLRCSPISGHKSVSWYQQVLGQGPQFIFQYYEKEERGRGNFPDRFSARQFPNYSSELNVNALLLGDSALYLCASSPEGVRTDTQYFGPGTRLTVL.

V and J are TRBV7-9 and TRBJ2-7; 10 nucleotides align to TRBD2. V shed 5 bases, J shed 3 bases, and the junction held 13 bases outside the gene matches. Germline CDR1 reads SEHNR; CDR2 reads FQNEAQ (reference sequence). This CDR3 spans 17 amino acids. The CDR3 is CASSPRWLAGAGYEQYF. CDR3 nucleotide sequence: TGTGCCAGCAGCCCCAGATGGCTAGCGGGGGCTGGCTACGAGCAGTACTTC.

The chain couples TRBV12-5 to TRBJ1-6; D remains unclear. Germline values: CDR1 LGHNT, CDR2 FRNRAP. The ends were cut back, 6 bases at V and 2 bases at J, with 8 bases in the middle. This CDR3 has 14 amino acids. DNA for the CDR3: TGTGCTAGTGGACAAGACACCTATAATTCACCCCTCCACTTT. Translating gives CASGQDTYNSPLHF.

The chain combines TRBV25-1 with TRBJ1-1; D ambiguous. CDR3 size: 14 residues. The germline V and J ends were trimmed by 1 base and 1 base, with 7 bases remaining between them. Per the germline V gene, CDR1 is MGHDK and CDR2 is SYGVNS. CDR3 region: CASSEWAGNTEAFF. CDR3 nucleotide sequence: TGTGCCAGCAGTGAATGGGCAGGGAACACTGAAGCTTTCTTT.

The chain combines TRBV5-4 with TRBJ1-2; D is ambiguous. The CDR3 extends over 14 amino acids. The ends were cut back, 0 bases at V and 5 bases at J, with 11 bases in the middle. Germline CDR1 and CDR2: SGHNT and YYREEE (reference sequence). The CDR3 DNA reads TGTGCCAGCAGCTTGGCCGGTCAACCTTATGGCTACACCTTC. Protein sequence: CASSLAGQPYGYTF.

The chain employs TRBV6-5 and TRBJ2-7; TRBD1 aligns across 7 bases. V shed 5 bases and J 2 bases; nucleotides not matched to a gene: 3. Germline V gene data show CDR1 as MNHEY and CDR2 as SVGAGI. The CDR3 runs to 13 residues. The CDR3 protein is CASSRDRTYEQYF. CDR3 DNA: TGTGCCAGCAGTCGGGACAGAACCTACGAGCAGTACTTC.

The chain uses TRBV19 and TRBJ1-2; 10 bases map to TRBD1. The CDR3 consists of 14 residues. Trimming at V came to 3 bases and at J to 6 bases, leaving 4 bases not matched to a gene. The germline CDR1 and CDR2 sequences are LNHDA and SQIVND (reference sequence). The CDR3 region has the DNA TGTGCCAGTAGTATCCAGGGGACAGGGGATGGCTACACCTTC. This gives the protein CASSIQGTGDGYTF.

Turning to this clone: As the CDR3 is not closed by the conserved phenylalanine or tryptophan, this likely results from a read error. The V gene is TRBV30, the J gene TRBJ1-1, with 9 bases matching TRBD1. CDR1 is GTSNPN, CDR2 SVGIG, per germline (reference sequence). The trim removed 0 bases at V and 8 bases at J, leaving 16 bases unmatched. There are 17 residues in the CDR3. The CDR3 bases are TGTGCCTGGAGTGTTCCCCCGGGACAGGGTTCGGGCAGGGAAGCTTTCCTT. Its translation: CAWSVPPGQGSGREAFL.

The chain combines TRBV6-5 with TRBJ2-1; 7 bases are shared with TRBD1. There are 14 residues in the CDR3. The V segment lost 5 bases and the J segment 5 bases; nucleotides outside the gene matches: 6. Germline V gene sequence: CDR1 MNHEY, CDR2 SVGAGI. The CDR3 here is CASSLRDSHNEQFF. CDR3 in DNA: TGTGCCAGCAGTCTCCGGGACAGCCACAATGAGCAGTTCTTC.

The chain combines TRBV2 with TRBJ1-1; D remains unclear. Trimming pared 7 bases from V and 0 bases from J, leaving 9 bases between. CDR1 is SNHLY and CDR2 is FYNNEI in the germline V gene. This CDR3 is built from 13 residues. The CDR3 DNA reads TGTGCCAGCAAACTCGGGATGAACACTGAAGCTTTCTTT. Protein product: CASKLGMNTEAFF.

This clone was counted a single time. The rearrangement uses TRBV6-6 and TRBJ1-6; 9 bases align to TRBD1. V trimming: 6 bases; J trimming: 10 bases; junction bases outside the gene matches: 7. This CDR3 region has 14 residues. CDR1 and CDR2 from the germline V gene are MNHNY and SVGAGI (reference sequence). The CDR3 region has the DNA TGTGCCAGCAGCCGGACAGGGGCGGTGTCACCCCTCCACTTT. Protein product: CASSRTGAVSPLHF.